This T cell receptor (beta chain) was captured in a study of OX40 agonist ivuxolimab in advanced cancers. Patients were ineligible given autoimmune disease history or systemic immunosuppression. Profiling relied on immunoSEQ multiplex PCR, and the TCRdb table lists in-frame clones only, not all of them. The table includes about 51,000 clones, 80% to 85% detected once. V gave up 1 base and J gave up 0 bases; unmatched junction bases: 9. Germline V CDR1 and CDR2: SGHAT, FQNNGV. The CDR3 length is 18 residues. The receptor was isolated from an adult with an advanced solid tumor such as melanoma, head and neck, liver or kidney cancer. The input for sequencing was CD4+ or CD8+ T cells sorted from blood, taken in a trial of the OX40 agonist ivuxolimab. The chain recombines TRBV11-2 with TRBJ2-5; 9 bases align to TRBD2. Written as DNA, the CDR3 is TGTGCCAGCAGCTTAGGGGTTCTAGCGGGGACGTACCAAGAGACCCAGTACTTC. Protein sequence: CASSLGVLAGTYQETQYF. Filled out from reference TRBV11-2 and TRBJ2-5, the complete variable domain reads EAGVAQSPRYKIIEKRQSVAFWCNPISGHATLYWYQQILGQGPKLLIQFQNNGVVDDSQLPKDRFSAERLKGVDSTLKIQPAKLEDSAVYLCASSLGVLAGTYQETQYFGPGTRLLVL.